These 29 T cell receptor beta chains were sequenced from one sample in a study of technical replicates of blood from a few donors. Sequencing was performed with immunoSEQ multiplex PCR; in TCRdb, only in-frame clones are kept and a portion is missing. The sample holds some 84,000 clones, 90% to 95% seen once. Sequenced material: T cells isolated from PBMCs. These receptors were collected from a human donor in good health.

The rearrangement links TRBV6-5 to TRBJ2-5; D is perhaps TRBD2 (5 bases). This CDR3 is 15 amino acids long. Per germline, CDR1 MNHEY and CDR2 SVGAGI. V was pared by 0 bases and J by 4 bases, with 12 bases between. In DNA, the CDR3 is TGTGCCAGCAGTTACTCGTCGGTAGGAGGAGAGACCCAGTACTTC. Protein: CASSYSSVGGETQYF.

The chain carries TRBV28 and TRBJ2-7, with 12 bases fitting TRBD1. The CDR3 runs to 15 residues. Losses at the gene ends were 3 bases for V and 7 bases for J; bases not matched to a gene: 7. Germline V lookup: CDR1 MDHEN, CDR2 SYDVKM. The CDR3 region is CASSLLGTGGWEQYF. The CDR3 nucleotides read TGTGCCAGCAGTTTGCTTGGGACAGGGGGCTGGGAGCAGTACTTC. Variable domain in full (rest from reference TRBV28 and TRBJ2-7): DVKVTQSSRYLVKRTGEKVFLECVQDMDHENMFWYRQDPGLGLRLIYFSYDVKMKEKGDIPEGYSVSREKKERFSLILESASTNQTSMYLCASSLLGTGGWEQYFGPGTRLTVT.

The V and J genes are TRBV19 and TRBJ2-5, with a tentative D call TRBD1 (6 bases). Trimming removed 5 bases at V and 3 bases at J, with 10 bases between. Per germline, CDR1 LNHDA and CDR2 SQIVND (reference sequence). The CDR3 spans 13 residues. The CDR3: CASSVNREETQYF. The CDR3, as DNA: TGTGCCAGTAGTGTGAACAGGGAAGAGACCCAGTACTTC. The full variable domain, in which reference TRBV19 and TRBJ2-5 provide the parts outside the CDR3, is DGGITQSPKYLFRKEGQNVTLSCEQNLNHDAMYWYRQDPGQGLRLIYYSQIVNDFQKGDIAEGYSVSREKKESFPLTVTSAQKNPTAFYLCASSVNREETQYFGPGTRLLVL.

The CDR3 here is CASSIGEDYNEQFF. CDR3 DNA: TGTGCCAGTAGTATCGGGGAAGACTACAATGAGCAGTTCTTC. The rearrangement joins TRBV19 to TRBJ2-1; the D gene is possibly TRBD2 (5 bases). The CDR3 length is 14 residues. Germline lookup yields CDR1 LNHDA and CDR2 SQIVND (reference sequence). Trimming took off 3 bases at V and 3 bases at J, with 9 bases between the two ends.

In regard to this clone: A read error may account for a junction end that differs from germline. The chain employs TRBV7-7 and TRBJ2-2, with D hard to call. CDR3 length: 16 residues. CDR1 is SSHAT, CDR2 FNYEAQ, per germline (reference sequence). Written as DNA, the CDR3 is TGTGCTAGCAGCCCTAACCCCACCGCCGTCACCGGGGAGCTGTTTTTT. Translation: CASSPNPTAVTGELFF.

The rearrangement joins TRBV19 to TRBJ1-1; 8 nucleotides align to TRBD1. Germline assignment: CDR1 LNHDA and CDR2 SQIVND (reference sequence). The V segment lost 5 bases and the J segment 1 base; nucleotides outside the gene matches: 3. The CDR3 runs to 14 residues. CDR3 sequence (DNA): TGTGCCAGTAGTGAACAGGGGGGGAACACTGAAGCTTTCTTT. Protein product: CASSEQGGNTEAFF. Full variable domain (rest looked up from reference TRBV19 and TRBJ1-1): DGGITQSPKYLFRKEGQNVTLSCEQNLNHDAMYWYRQDPGQGLRLIYYSQIVNDFQKGDIAEGYSVSREKKESFPLTVTSAQKNPTAFYLCASSEQGGNTEAFFGQGTRLTVV.

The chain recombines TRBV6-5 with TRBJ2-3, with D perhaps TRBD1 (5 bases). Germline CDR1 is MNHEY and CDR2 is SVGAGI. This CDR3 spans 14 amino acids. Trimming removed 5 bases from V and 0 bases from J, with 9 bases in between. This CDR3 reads CASSRQYSTDTQYF. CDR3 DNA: TGTGCCAGCAGTAGACAGTATAGCACAGATACGCAGTATTTT.

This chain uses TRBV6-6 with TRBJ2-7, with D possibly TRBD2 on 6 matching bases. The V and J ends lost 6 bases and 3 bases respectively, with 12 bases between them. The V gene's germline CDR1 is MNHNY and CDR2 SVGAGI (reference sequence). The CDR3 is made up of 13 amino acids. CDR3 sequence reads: CASSPGTHYEQYF. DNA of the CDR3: TGTGCCAGCAGCCCCGGGACTCACTACGAGCAGTACTTC.

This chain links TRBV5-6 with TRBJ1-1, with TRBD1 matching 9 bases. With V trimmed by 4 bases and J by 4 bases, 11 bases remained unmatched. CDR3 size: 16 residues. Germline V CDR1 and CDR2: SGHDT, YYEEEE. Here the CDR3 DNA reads TGTGCCAGCAGCATTGCCGGGACAGGGTATAGCACTGAAGCTTTCTTT. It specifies CASSIAGTGYSTEAFF.

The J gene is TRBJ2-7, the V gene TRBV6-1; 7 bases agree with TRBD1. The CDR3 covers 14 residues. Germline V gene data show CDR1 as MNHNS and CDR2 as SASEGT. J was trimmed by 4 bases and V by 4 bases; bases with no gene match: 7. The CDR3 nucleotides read TGTGCCAGCAGTGCAACAGGGGTAGGATACGAGCAGTACTTC. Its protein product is CASSATGVGYEQYF.

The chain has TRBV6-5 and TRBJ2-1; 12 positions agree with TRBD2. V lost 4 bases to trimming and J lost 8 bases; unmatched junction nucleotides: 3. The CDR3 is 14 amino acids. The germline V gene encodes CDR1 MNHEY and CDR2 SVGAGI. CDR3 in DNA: TGTGCCAGCAGTTGGACTAGCGGGACGCATGAGCAGTTCTTC. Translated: CASSWTSGTHEQFF.

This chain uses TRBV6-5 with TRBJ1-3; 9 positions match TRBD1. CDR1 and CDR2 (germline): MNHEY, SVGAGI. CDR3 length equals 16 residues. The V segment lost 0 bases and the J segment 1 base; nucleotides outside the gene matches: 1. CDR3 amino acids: CASSYSGTGSGNTIYF. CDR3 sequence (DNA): TGTGCCAGCAGTTACTCAGGGACAGGGTCTGGAAACACCATATATTTT.

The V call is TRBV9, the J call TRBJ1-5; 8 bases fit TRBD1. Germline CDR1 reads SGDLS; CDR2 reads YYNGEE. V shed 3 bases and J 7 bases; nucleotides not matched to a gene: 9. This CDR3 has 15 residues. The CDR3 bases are TGTGCCAGCAGCGCCGGACAGGGTGGGATACAGCCCCAGCATTTT. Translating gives CASSAGQGGIQPQHF.

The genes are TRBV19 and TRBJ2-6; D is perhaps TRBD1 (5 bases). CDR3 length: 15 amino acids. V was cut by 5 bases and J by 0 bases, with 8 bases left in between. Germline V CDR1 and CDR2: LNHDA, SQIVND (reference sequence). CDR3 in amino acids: CASSPTASGANVLTF. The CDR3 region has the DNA TGTGCCAGTAGTCCGACAGCCTCTGGGGCCAACGTCCTGACTTTC.

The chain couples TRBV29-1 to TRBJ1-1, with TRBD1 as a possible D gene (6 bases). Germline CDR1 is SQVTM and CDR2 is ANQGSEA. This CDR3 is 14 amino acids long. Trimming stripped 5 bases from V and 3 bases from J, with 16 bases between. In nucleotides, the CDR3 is TGCAGCGTTAAACGCGGGGGGCTGGACACTGAAGCTTTCTTT. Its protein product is CSVKRGGLDTEAFF.

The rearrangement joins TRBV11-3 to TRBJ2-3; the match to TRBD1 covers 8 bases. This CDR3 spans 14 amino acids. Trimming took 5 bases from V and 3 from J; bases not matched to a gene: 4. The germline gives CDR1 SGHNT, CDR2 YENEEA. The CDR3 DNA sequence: TGTGCCAGCAGCGGACAGGGAGGAACAGATACGCAGTATTTT. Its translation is CASSGQGGTDTQYF.

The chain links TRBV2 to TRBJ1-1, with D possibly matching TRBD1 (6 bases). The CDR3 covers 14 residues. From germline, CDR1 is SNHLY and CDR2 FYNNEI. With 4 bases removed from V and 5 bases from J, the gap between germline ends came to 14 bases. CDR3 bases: TGTGCCAGCAGTGTCAGACAGGCTTATACTGAAGCTTTCTTT. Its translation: CASSVRQAYTEAFF.

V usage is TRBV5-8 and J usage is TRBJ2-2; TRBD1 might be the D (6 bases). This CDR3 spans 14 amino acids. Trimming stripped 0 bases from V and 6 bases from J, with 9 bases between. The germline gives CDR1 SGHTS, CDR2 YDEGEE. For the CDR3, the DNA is TGTGCCAGCAGCTTGGACAGGGTGGCCGGGGAGCTGTTTTTT. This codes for CASSLDRVAGELFF.

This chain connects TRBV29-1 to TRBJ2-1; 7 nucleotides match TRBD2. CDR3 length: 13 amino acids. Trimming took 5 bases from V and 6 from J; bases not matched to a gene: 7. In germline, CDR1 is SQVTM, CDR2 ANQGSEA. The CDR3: CSVLLALGNEQFF. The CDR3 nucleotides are TGCAGCGTTCTACTAGCGTTGGGCAATGAGCAGTTCTTC.

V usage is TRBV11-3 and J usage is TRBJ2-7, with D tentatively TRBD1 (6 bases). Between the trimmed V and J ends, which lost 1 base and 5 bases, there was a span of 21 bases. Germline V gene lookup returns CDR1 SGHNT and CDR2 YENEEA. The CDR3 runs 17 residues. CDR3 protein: CASSLVFTGNHVHEQYF. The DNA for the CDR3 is TGTGCCAGCAGCTTAGTCTTCACAGGGAATCACGTCCACGAGCAGTACTTC.

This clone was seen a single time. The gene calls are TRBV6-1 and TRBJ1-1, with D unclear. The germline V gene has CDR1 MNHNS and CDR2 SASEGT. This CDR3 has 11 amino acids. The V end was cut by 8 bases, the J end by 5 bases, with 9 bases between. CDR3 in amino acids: CASLRGTEAFF. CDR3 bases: TGTGCCAGCCTCAGAGGGACTGAAGCTTTCTTT.

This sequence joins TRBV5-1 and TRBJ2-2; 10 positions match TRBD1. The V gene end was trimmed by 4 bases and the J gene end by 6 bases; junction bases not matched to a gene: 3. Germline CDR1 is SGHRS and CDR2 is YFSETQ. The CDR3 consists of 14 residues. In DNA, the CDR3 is TGCGCCAGCAGCGTCGGACAGGGGGCCGGGGAGCTGTTTTTT. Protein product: CASSVGQGAGELFF.

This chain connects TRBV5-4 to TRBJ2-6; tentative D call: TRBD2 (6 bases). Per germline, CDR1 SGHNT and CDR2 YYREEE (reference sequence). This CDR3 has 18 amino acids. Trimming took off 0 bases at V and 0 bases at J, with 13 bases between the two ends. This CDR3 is CASSLAGTASSGANVLTF. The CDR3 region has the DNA TGTGCCAGCAGCTTGGCTGGGACTGCGAGCTCTGGGGCCAACGTCCTGACTTTC. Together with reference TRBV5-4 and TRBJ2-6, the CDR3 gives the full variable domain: ETGVTQSPTHLIKTRGQQVTLRCSSQSGHNTVSWYQQALGQGPQFIFQYYREEENGRGNFPPRFSGLQFPNYSSELNVNALELDDSALYLCASSLAGTASSGANVLTFGAGSRLTVL.

The CDR3 region has the DNA TGTGCCAGCAGCCTGGGCAGTGTCTCCTACGAGCAGTACTTC. Encoded protein: CASSLGSVSYEQYF. The rearrangement joins TRBV14 to TRBJ2-7, with D hard to call. The CDR3 has 14 residues. Germline V gene lookup returns CDR1 SGHDN and CDR2 FVKESK. The V gene lost 4 bases and the J gene lost 0 bases, with 10 bases spanning the gap.

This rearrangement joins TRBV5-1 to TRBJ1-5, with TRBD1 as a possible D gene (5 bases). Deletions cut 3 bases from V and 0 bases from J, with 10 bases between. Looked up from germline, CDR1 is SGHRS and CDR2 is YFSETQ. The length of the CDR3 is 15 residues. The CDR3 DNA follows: TGCGCCAGCAGCTGGGGCCTAAATAGCAATCAGCCCCAGCATTTT. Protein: CASSWGLNSNQPQHF.

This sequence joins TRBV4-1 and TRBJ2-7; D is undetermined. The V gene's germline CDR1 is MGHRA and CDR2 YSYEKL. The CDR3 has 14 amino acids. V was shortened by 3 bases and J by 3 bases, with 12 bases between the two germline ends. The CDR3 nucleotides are TGCGCCAGCAGCCAGGCTAGGTTCGACTACGAGCAGTACTTC. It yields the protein CASSQARFDYEQYF.

For the CDR3, the DNA is TGTGCCAGCAGCTTGGTTAGCTCCTACAATGAGCAGTTCTTC. Encoded protein: CASSLVSSYNEQFF. The gene calls are TRBV5-4 and TRBJ2-1; D is ambiguous. The CDR3 loop spans 14 amino acids. CDR1 and CDR2 from the germline V gene are SGHNT and YYREEE (reference sequence). V was trimmed by 0 bases and J by 0 bases, leaving 4 bases between them.

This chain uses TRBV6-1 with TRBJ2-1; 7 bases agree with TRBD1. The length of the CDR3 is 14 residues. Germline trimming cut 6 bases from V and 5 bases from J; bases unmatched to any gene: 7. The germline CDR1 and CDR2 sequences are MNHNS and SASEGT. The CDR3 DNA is TGTGCCAGCAGCCCTCCGGGACAGCACAATGAGCAGTTCTTC. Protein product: CASSPPGQHNEQFF.

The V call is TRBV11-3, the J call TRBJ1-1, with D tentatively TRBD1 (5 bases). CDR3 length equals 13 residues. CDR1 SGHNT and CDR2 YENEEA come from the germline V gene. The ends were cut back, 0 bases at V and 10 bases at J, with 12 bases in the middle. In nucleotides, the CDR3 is TGTGCCAGCAGCTTAGATGCGGGGGATGGAGCTTTCTTT. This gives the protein CASSLDAGDGAFF. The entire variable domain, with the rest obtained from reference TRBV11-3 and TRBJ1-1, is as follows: EAGVVQSPRYKIIEKKQPVAFWCNPISGHNTLYWYLQNLGQGPELLIRYENEEAVDDSQLPKDRFSAERLKGVDSTLKIQPAELGDSAVYLCASSLDAGDGAFFGQGTRLTVV.